The clone carrying this T cell receptor beta chain was seen many times. These data are taken from a study of regulatory T cells in long-lasting Graves disease. About the study: Recently diagnosed Graves' patients had received antithyroid drugs for under 3 months.

Through Arm-PCR of CDR3 regions and iRepertoire HTBI primers, TCR beta libraries were built. Original data processing: Identification across samples found some 60 TRBV and about 13 TRBJ segments. TCRdb independently ran MiXCR on the multiplex PCR reads; one entry per CDR3 protein. TCRdb, rather than the study authors, made the V and J calls. This table holds more than 300,000 distinct CDR3 sequences, around 15% found once. CDR3 length: 15 amino acids. V lost 5 bases and J lost 0, with 11 bases in between. The time point: newly diagnosed GD, antithyroid drugs for less than 3 months. The TCR library was prepared using RNA isolated from PBMCs. These data also formed part of another study, on T cells in Graves' hyperthyroidism and ophthalmopathy.

The rearrangement joins TRBV12-3 or TRBV12-4 to TRBJ2-1; a weak D match, TRBD1 (6 bases). The receptor's source is a woman aged 18-30 years with Graves disease. The sequences come from peripheral blood mononuclear cells (PBMCs), collected at new diagnosis, from a patient treated with antithyroid drugs. The CDR3 sequence is CASSPQGSSYNEQFF. The DNA of the CDR3 is TGTGCCAGCAGTCCGCAGGGGAGCTCCTACAATGAGCAGTTCTTC.